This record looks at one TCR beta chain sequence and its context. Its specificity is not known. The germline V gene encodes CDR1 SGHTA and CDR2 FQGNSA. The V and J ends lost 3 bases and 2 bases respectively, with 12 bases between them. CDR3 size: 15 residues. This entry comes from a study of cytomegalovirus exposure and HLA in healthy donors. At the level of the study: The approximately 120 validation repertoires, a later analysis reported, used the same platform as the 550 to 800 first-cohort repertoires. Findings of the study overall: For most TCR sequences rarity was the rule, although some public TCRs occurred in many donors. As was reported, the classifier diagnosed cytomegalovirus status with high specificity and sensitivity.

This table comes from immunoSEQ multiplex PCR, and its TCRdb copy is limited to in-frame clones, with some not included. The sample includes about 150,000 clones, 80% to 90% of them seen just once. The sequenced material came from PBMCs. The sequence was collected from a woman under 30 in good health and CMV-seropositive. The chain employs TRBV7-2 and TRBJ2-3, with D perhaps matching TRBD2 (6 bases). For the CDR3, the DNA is TGTGCCAGCAGCTTTCGAGGAGGGAACACAGATACGCAGTATTTT. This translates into CASSFRGGNTDTQYF.